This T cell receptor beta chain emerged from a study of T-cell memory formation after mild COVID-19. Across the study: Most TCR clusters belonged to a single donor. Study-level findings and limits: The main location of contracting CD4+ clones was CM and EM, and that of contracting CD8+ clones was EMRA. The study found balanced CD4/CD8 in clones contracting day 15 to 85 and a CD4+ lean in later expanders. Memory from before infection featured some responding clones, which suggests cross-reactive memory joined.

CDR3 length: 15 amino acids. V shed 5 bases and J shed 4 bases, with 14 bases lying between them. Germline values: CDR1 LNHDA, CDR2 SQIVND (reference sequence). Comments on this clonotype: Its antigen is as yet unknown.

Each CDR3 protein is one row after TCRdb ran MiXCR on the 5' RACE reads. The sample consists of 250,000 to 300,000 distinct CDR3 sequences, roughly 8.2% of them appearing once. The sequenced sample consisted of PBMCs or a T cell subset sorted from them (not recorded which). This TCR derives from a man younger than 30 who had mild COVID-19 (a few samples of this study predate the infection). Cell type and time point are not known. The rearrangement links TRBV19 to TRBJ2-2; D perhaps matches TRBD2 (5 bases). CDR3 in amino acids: CASSPYPGVTGELFF. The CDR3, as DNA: TGTGCCAGTAGTCCCTACCCCGGGGTCACCGGGGAGCTGTTTTTT.